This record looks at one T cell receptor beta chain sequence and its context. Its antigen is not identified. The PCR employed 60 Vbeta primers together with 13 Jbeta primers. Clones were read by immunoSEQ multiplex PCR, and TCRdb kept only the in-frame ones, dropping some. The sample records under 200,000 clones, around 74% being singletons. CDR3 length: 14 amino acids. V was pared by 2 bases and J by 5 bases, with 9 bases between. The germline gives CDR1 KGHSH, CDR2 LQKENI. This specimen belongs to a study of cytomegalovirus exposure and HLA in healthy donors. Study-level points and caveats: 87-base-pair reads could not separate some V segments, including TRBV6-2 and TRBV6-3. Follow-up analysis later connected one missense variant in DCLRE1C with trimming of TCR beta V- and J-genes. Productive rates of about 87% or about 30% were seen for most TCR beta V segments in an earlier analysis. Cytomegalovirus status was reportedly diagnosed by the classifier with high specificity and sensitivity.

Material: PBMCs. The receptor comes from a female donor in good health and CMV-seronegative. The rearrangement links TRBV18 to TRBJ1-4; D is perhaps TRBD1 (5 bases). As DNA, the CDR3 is TGTGCCAGCTCACCAGGGCCAGGGAATGAAAAACTGTTTTTT. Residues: CASSPGPGNEKLFF. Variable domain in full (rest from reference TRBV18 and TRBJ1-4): NAGVMQNPRHLVRRRGQEARLRCSPMKGHSHVYWYRQLPEEGLKFMVYLQKENIIDESGMPKERFSAEFPKEGPSILRIQQVVRGDSAAYFCASSPGPGNEKLFFGSGTQLSVL.